This T cell receptor beta chain was sequenced for a study of CD8+ T cells in alopecia areata. Study overall: The authors scored treated patients' severity by affected scalp percentage.

Reverse transcribed after extraction, RNA yielded cDNA as the sequencing template. Using immunoSEQ multiplex PCR, the repertoire was profiled, and TCRdb retains in-frame clones only, with some absent. This sample has some 200,000 clones, with 60% found just once. The CDR3 spans 14 residues. The V end lost 0 bases, the J end lost 10 bases, and 13 bases lay between the germline ends. Germline V lookup: CDR1 GTSNPN, CDR2 SVGIG (reference sequence). Treatment defined: oral pan-JAK inhibitor, 5-10 mg twice daily. The TCR comes from a human donor with alopecia areata. The chain employs TRBV30 and TRBJ1-6; D perhaps matches TRBD1 (6 bases). The specimen comprised CD4+ T cells sorted from blood, sampled at week 4, from a patient treated with tofacitinib. Here the CDR3 DNA reads TGTGCCTGGAGTGTACTACAGGGTGGGTCACCCCTCCACTTT. It specifies CAWSVLQGGSPLHF.